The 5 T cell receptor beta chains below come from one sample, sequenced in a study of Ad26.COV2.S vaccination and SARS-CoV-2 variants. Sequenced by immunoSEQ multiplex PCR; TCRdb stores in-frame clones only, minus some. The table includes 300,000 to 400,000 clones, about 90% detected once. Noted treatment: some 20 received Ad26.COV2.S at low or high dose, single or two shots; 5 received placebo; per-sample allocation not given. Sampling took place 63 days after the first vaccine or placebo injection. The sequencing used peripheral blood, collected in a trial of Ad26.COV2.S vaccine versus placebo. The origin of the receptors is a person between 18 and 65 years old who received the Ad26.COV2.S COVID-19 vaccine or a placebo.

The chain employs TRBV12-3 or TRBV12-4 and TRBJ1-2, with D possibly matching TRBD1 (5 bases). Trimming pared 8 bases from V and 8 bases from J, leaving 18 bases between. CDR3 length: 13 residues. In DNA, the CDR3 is TGTGCCAGCTATTGGGGGGGTAGGGGAGGCTACACCTTC. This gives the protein CASYWGGRGGYTF.

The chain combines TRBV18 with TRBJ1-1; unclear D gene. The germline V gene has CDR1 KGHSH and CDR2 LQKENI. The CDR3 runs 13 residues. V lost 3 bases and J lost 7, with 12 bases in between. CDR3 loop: CASSPTREIEAFF. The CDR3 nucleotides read TGTGCCAGCTCACCTACTCGGGAGATTGAAGCTTTCTTT.

The CDR3 loop reads CASSSPGQGWRETQYF. The CDR3 nucleotides read TGTGCCAGCAGCTCCCCCGGACAGGGGTGGCGGGAGACCCAGTACTTC. The gene calls are TRBV7-2 and TRBJ2-5; 9 bases fit TRBD1. Trimming removed 4 bases from V and 5 bases from J; junction bases left unmatched: 11. CDR1 is SGHTA and CDR2 is FQGNSA in the germline V gene. This CDR3 has 16 amino acids. Supplemented by reference TRBV7-2 and TRBJ2-5, the full variable domain reads GAGVSQSPSNKVTEKGKDVELRCDPISGHTALYWYRQSLGQGLEFLIYFQGNSAPDKSGLPSDRFSAERTGGSVSTLTIQRTQQEDSAVYLCASSSPGQGWRETQYFGPGTRLLVL.

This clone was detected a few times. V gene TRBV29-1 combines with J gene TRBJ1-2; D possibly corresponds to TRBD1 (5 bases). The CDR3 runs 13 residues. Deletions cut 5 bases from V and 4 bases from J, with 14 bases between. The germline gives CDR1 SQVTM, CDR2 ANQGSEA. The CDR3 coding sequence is TGCAGCGTTTCCGACGACAGCCTCTATGGCTACACCTTC. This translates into CSVSDDSLYGYTF.

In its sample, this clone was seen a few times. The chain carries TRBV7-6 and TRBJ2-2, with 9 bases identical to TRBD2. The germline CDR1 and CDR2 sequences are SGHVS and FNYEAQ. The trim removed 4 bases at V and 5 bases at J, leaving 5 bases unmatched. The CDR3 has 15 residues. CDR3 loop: CASSYGGGATGELFF. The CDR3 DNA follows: TGTGCCAGCAGCTACGGCGGGGGGGCTACCGGGGAGCTGTTTTTT. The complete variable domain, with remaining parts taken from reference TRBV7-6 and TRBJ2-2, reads GAGVSQSPRYKVTKRGQDVALRCDPISGHVSLYWYRQALGQGPEFLTYFNYEAQQDKSGLPNDRFSAERPEGSISTLTIQRTEQRDSAMYRCASSYGGGATGELFFGEGSRLTVL.